Each of the 18 T cell receptor beta chains below was sequenced from the same sample in a study of CD8 T cells in ankylosing spondylitis (dated by TCRdb to between 2016 and 2019). The paper's findings and limits, for the study overall: Blood from ankylosing spondylitis patients appeared to be characterized by a TCR beta motif composed of roughly eight highly homologous amino acid variants.

What these receptors recognize is not known. Library prep was done by 5' RACE. These reads were obtained on an Illumina HiSeq 2500. Using fastp trimming at Q25 and MiXCR clonotype assembly, TCRdb reanalyzed the public sequencing data and kept in-frame beta chains. Under each unique CDR3 protein, matching rows form one entry showing the most common genes and DNA. The sample contains some 400,000 distinct CDR3 sequences, more than 20% of them found a single time. 15% to 20% of the sample rests with the top ten. Input material: blood, either unsorted or a sorted T cell fraction (not recorded which). Source of these receptors: a male donor with ankylosing spondylitis.

CDR3 region: CASSQTGTDQYF. The CDR3 region has the DNA TGCGCCAGCAGCCAAACCGGGACGGACCAGTACTTC. The chain combines TRBV4-3 with TRBJ2-5; either TRBD1 or TRBD2 may supply D (5 bases each). V lost 2 bases to trimming and J lost 10 bases, with 11 bases between them. Germline CDR1 LGHNA, CDR2 YSLEER. This CDR3 is 12 amino acids long.

This clonotype came up many times. V usage is TRBV12-3 or TRBV12-4 and J usage is TRBJ1-2, with no clear D. The CDR3 spans 12 residues. V was cut by 2 bases and J by 9 bases, with 10 bases left in between. CDR3 loop: CASSLRRHSYTF. The CDR3 bases are TGTGCCAGCAGTTTACGGAGGCATAGCTACACCTTC.

This clonotype was detected a few times. One junction end does not reproduce the germline sequence, and a read error may be involved. The chain is built from TRBV7-7 and TRBJ2-3, with TRBD2 matching 14 bases. The germline V gene encodes CDR1 SSHAT and CDR2 FNYEAQ (reference sequence). The CDR3 consists of 15 residues. The CDR3 DNA reads as TGTGCTAGCAGCCGACTAGCGGGAGGGTTTGATACGCAGTATTTT. It encodes CASSRLAGGFDTQYF.

CDR3 nucleotide sequence: TGCAGTGCCAGACGGGGGGGCTCCTACAATGAGCAGTTCTTC. Translation: CSARRGGSYNEQFF. This chain connects TRBV20-1 to TRBJ2-1; 8 bases are a match to TRBD2. CDR3 length: 14 residues. Germline-derived CDR1 and CDR2 are DFQATT and SNEGSKA (reference sequence). Trimming removed 6 bases from V and 0 bases from J; junction bases left unmatched: 4.

The chain is built from TRBV28 and TRBJ1-5, with TRBD1 identical over 8 bases. In germline, CDR1 is MDHEN, CDR2 SYDVKM. This CDR3 contains 17 residues. Trimming removed 2 bases from V and 4 bases from J; junction bases left unmatched: 10. CDR3 sequence (DNA): TGTGCCAGCAGTTTAGCGCAGGGGGCTCGGTCGAATCAGCCCCAGCATTTT. It codes for CASSLAQGARSNQPQHF. Variable domain in full (rest from reference TRBV28 and TRBJ1-5): DVKVTQSSRYLVKRTGEKVFLECVQDMDHENMFWYRQDPGLGLRLIYFSYDVKMKEKGDIPEGYSVSREKKERFSLILESASTNQTSMYLCASSLAQGARSNQPQHFGDGTRLSIL.

This clonotype was picked up a small number of times. CDR3 in amino acids: CATEREGWDNEQFF. The CDR3 bases are TGTGCCACAGAGCGGGAAGGGTGGGACAATGAGCAGTTCTTC. The chain couples TRBV2 to TRBJ2-1, with 7 positions matching TRBD2. Per germline, CDR1 SNHLY and CDR2 FYNNEI. CDR3 size: 14 residues. The J segment lost 5 bases and the V segment lost 10 bases, leaving 11 bases of the junction unmatched.

The CDR3 sequence is CASSRGTGSEQFF. The CDR3, as DNA: TGTGCCAGCAGTCGCGGGACTGGGAGCGAGCAGTTCTTC. The chain has TRBV6-2 or TRBV6-3 and TRBJ2-1, with TRBD2 as a possible D gene (6 bases). This CDR3 is 13 amino acids long. Trimming left V 5 bases short and J 10 bases short, with 15 bases between. Germline V lookup: CDR1 MNHEY, CDR2 SVGEGT.

The J gene is TRBJ1-4, the V gene TRBV9, with 7 bases lining up with TRBD1. CDR3 size: 18 residues. J lost 7 bases, V lost 4 bases, and 19 bases had no gene match. Germline CDR1 is SGDLS and CDR2 is YYNGEE. The chain's CDR3 is CASSPSLRGGGEVEKLFF. The DNA for the CDR3 is TGTGCCAGCAGCCCCAGCCTACGTGGAGGGGGCGAGGTTGAAAAACTGTTTTTT.

The chain employs TRBV6-1 and TRBJ1-5, with a possible D match to TRBD1 (5 bases). CDR1 and CDR2 from the germline V gene are MNHNS and SASEGT. Trimming left V 4 bases short and J 7 bases short, with 20 bases between. The CDR3 runs 16 residues. CDR3: CASSAGTLTIRQPQHF. The DNA for the CDR3 is TGTGCCAGCAGTGCTGGGACCCTGACTATTCGGCAGCCCCAGCATTTT.

This clonotype was seen a handful of times. This chain joins TRBV5-1 and TRBJ2-2, with 7 nucleotides matching TRBD2. The CDR3 has 15 amino acids. J was trimmed by 6 bases and V by 4 bases; bases with no gene match: 9. The germline gives CDR1 SGHRS, CDR2 YFSETQ. CDR3 sequence (DNA): TGCGCCAGCAGCGCTAGCGGAGCCCCTTCCGGGGAGCTGTTTTTT. Translated, it gives CASSASGAPSGELFF.

There are a few counts of this clonotype. The chain recombines TRBV7-2 with TRBJ1-5, with TRBD1 matching 8 bases. J lost 5 bases, V lost 5 bases, and 8 bases had no gene match. The CDR3 runs 15 residues. CDR1 and CDR2 (germline): SGHTA, FQGNSA. CDR3 in DNA: TGTGCCAGCAGCCTGGACAGGGCGCAACATCAGCCCCAGCATTTT. Translating gives CASSLDRAQHQPQHF.

The chain employs TRBV29-1 and TRBJ2-1, with 7 bases lining up with TRBD2. Germline CDR1 SQVTM, CDR2 ANQGSEA. The CDR3 contains 16 residues. Trimming at V came to 3 bases and at J to 9 bases, leaving 17 bases not matched to a gene. The DNA for the CDR3 is TGCAGCGTTGATGGTGGGAGGGCCTCATACCTAGTTGAGCAGTTCTTC. Protein: CSVDGGRASYLVEQFF.

This clonotype occurred a few times. The V and J genes are TRBV5-6 and TRBJ2-5; 12 bases are shared with TRBD2. J was trimmed by 5 bases and V by 0 bases; bases with no gene match: 8. Germline CDR1 and CDR2: SGHDT and YYEEEE. The CDR3 consists of 17 residues. CDR3 sequence: CASSLGDLTSGSETQYF. CDR3 DNA: TGTGCCAGCAGCTTGGGGGACTTGACTAGCGGGAGTGAGACCCAGTACTTC.

V and J are TRBV5-1 and TRBJ2-7, with TRBD1 matching 9 bases. CDR1 is SGHRS and CDR2 is YFSETQ in the germline V gene. J gave up 11 bases and V 0 bases, and 15 bases lay outside the gene matches. The length of the CDR3 is 16 residues. CDR3 amino acids: CASSLAGDRALSSEYF. The DNA for the CDR3 is TGCGCCAGCAGCTTGGCCGGGGACAGGGCACTTAGCTCGGAGTACTTC.

This clonotype has a handful of counts. CDR3 nucleotides: TGTGCCATCATCAAAACTACGAGGGGCTCTGGAAACACCATATATTTT. Encoded protein: CAIIKTTRGSGNTIYF. V and J are TRBV10-3 and TRBJ1-3; perhaps TRBD1 as D (5 bases). V lost 7 bases, J lost 0 bases, and 16 bases lay in between. Germline CDR1 ENHRY, CDR2 SYGVKD. The CDR3 length is 16 residues.

There are many counts of this clonotype. The CDR3: CASSVPTGNEKLFF. For the CDR3, the DNA is TGCGCCAGCAGCGTTCCGACTGGTAATGAAAAACTGTTTTTT. This sequence joins TRBV5-1 and TRBJ1-4; no definite D call. This CDR3 is 14 amino acids long. CDR1 and CDR2 (germline): SGHRS, YFSETQ. Deletions cut 4 bases from V and 4 bases from J, with 11 bases between.

The J gene is TRBJ2-3, the V gene TRBV29-1, with TRBD1 identical over 8 bases. CDR3 length equals 18 residues. Germline CDR1 reads SQVTM; CDR2 reads ANQGSEA. V dropped 0 bases and J dropped 2; count of bases not matched to a gene: 13. The CDR3 sequence: CSVEEYQGQGVATDTQYF. The CDR3 region has the DNA TGCAGCGTTGAAGAATACCAAGGACAGGGAGTAGCCACAGATACGCAGTATTTT.

The genes are TRBV20-1 and TRBJ2-7; TRBD1 might be the D (6 bases). Trimming stripped 0 bases from V and 3 bases from J, with 12 bases between. The CDR3 consists of 14 residues. Germline V CDR1 and CDR2: DFQATT, SNEGSKA (reference sequence). The DNA for the CDR3 is TGCAGTGCTAGAGAGGTTGGCAGGGGCTACGAGCAGTACTTC. Its translation is CSAREVGRGYEQYF.